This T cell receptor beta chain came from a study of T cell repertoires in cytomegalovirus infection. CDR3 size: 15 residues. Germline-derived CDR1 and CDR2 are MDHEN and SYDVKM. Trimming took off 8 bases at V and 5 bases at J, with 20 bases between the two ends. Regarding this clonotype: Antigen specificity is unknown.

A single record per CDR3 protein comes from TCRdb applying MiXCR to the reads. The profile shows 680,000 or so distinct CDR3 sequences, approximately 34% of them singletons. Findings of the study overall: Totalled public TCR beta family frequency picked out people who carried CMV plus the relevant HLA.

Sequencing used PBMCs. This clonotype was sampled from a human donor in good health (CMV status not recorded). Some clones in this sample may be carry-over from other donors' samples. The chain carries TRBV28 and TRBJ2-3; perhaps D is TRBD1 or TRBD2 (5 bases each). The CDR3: CASDPGRLIEDTQYF. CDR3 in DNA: TGTGCCAGCGATCCGGGACGACTCATAGAAGATACGCAGTATTTT.